These 8 T cell receptor beta chains originate from one sample sequenced in a study of cytomegalovirus exposure and HLA in healthy donors. Primers for the PCR totalled 60 Vbeta and 13 Jbeta. This table comes from immunoSEQ multiplex PCR, and its TCRdb copy is limited to in-frame clones, with some not included. Among some 140,000 clones listed, about four fifths were seen once. Sequencing used PBMCs. The receptors originated from a female donor in good health and CMV-seronegative.

In this sample, this clone turned up a few times. CDR3 nucleotides: TGCGCCAGCAGCCAAGATTACAGGGGGACTCAGCCCCAGCATTTT. It encodes CASSQDYRGTQPQHF. The chain combines TRBV4-3 with TRBJ1-5; 8 bases fit TRBD1. Trimming took 0 bases from V and 6 from J; bases not matched to a gene: 4. Germline assignment: CDR1 LGHNA and CDR2 YSLEER. The CDR3 spans 15 residues.

The chain is built from TRBV10-3 and TRBJ2-3; 10 bases match TRBD2. The germline V gene encodes CDR1 ENHRY and CDR2 SYGVKD. The CDR3 loop spans 15 amino acids. The ends lost 4 bases at V and 4 bases at J; junction bases unmatched: 5. CDR3 coding DNA: TGTGCCATCAGTGGAGCGGGAGGGCCTTCAGATACGCAGTATTTT. This codes for CAISGAGGPSDTQYF.

The gene calls are TRBV7-9 and TRBJ2-5; a weak D match, TRBD1 (5 bases). CDR1 is SEHNR, CDR2 FQNEAQ, per germline (reference sequence). CDR3 length: 15 residues. Trimming pared 3 bases from V and 2 bases from J, leaving 13 bases between. CDR3 bases: TGTGCCAGCAGCTTTTACAGGAGTATGCAAGAGACCCAGTACTTC. Protein sequence: CASSFYRSMQETQYF.

J is TRBJ2-7 and V is TRBV10-3; maybe TRBD1 (5 bases). The CDR3 contains 16 residues. Germline CDR1 ENHRY, CDR2 SYGVKD. The V end lost 4 bases, the J end lost 5 bases, and 21 bases lay between the germline ends. The CDR3 nucleotides are TGTGCCATCAGTGCAGGGCACGGGCCCCCTAACGACGAGCAGTACTTC. Translated: CAISAGHGPPNDEQYF.

The chain has TRBV7-9 and TRBJ2-1, with D uncertain. The ends were cut back, 4 bases at V and 9 bases at J, with 13 bases in the middle. CDR1 and CDR2 (germline): SEHNR, FQNEAQ (reference sequence). The CDR3 loop spans 13 amino acids. The CDR3: CASSSPPAVEQFF. The CDR3 DNA reads TGTGCCAGCAGCTCCCCTCCGGCGGTTGAGCAGTTCTTC.

The rearrangement links TRBV7-8 to TRBJ1-2, with no clear D. V lost 2 bases and J lost 0, with 7 bases in between. The CDR3 is made up of 14 amino acids. CDR1 and CDR2 (germline): SGHVS, FQNEAQ. CDR3 sequence: CASSLPGANYGYTF. The DNA for the CDR3 is TGTGCCAGCAGCTTACCGGGAGCTAACTATGGCTACACCTTC.

J is TRBJ2-2 and V is TRBV28; 8 positions agree with TRBD1. The V gene end was trimmed by 6 bases and the J gene end by 5 bases; junction bases not matched to a gene: 2. This CDR3 contains 13 residues. Germline lookup yields CDR1 MDHEN and CDR2 SYDVKM. For the CDR3, the DNA is TGTGCCAGCAGACAGGGGGTAACCGGGGAGCTGTTTTTT. Translating it yields CASRQGVTGELFF.

The gene calls are TRBV2 and TRBJ2-3, with TRBD1 identical over 7 bases. The CDR3 totals 13 residues. Germline V CDR1 and CDR2: SNHLY, FYNNEI. The V and J ends lost 4 bases and 6 bases, in that order; junction bases with no gene match: 4. CDR3 DNA sequence: TGTGCCAGCAGTGGCAGGGGGTGGGATACGCAGTATTTT. As protein: CASSGRGWDTQYF.